This is a list of T cell receptor beta chains from one sample in a study of naive and memory T cell subsets. TCRdb recomputed calls from the UMI-ligation and nested PCR reads with MiXCR, one row per CDR3 protein. Of approximately 140,000 distinct CDR3 sequences listed, approximately 22% were seen once; the top ten hold less than 0.13%. The source material was naive CD4+ T cells from blood. All receptors come from a human donor in good health. CDR3s include the opening cysteine and the closing phenylalanine or tryptophan. The D gene is left open where the match is weak. Not every row has a clone size; where given, it reads once, few, many or a size class.

. TRBJ1-4 TRBV19 . CASSAQGRTTNEKLFF TGTGCCAGTAGTGCACAGGGAAGAACGACTAATGAAAAACTGTTTTTT
TRBD1 TRBJ2-7 TRBV11-2 many CASRHPGQGDEQYF TGTGCCAGCAGACATCCCGGACAGGGAGACGAGCAGTACTTC
. TRBJ2-4 TRBV19 many CASSGRSTKNIQYF TGTGCCAGTAGCGGGCGATCAACCAAAAACATTCAGTACTTC
. TRBJ2-1 TRBV20-1 many CSASGAGYNEQFF TGCAGTGCTAGTGGAGCGGGCTACAATGAGCAGTTCTTC
TRBD1 TRBJ1-1 TRBV29-1 . CSVRTGAMDTEAFF TGCAGCGTTCGGACAGGGGCCATGGACACTGAAGCTTTCTTT
TRBD2 TRBJ2-7 TRBV29-1 . CSAQGTSGNYEQYF TGCAGCGCCCAGGGGACTAGCGGGAACTACGAGCAGTACTTC
. TRBJ1-1 TRBV6-2/TRBV6-3 . CASRPTGTTAEAFF TGTGCCAGCAGACCAACCGGGACGACGGCTGAAGCTTTCTTT
. TRBJ1-5 TRBV30 . CAWSEGLSNQPQHF TGTGCCTGGAGTGAGGGTCTTAGCAATCAGCCCCAGCATTTT
. TRBJ2-5 TRBV7-2 few CASSLDRRETQYF TGTGCCAGCAGCTTAGACCGAAGAGAGACCCAGTACTTC
. TRBJ2-1 TRBV20-1 . CSARIGEKYNNEQFF TGCAGTGCTAGAATCGGGGAAAAATATAACAATGAGCAGTTCTTC
TRBD1 TRBJ2-5 TRBV7-9 . CASSLVTIDRGREETQYF TGTGCCAGCAGCTTAGTGACGATCGACAGGGGGCGGGAGGAGACCCAGTACTTC
TRBD1 TRBJ2-7 TRBV20-1 many CSAHRGQGDYEQYF TGCAGTGCACACCGGGGACAGGGGGACTACGAGCAGTACTTC
. TRBJ2-7 TRBV28 . CASSSYGPYEQYF TGTGCCAGCAGTTCATATGGCCCCTACGAGCAGTACTTC
. TRBJ1-2 TRBV29-1 few CSVEKGGGMGYGYTF TGCAGCGTTGAAAAAGGCGGGGGAATGGGCTATGGCTACACCTTC
TRBD2 TRBJ2-7 TRBV6-5 few CASRRGGRYEQYF TGTGCCAGCAGGCGTGGCGGGAGGTACGAGCAGTACTTC
. TRBJ1-6 TRBV6-5 . CASSYVGGRGPNNSPLHF TGTGCCAGCAGTTATGTTGGGGGCAGGGGCCCGAATAATTCACCCCTCCACTTT
TRBD2 TRBJ2-4 TRBV12-3/TRBV12-4 . CASSFLAGGGRGVKNIQYF TGTGCCAGCAGTTTTTTAGCGGGAGGAGGTAGAGGGGTCAAAAACATTCAGTACTTC
. TRBJ1-2 TRBV12-3/TRBV12-4 few CATRHSYGYTF TGTGCCACCCGACACTCCTATGGCTACACCTTC
TRBD1 TRBJ2-1 TRBV29-1 . CSGTTGGTYNEQFF TGCAGCGGCACGACAGGGGGCACATACAATGAGCAGTTCTTC
. TRBJ2-3 TRBV28 . CASSRGPGGTSTDTQYF TGTGCCAGCAGTCGGGGCCCAGGGGGGACTAGCACAGATACGCAGTATTTT
TRBD1 TRBJ2-7 TRBV6-6 few CASRPTGGAGYEQYF TGTGCCAGCAGACCCACAGGGGGCGCAGGGTACGAGCAGTACTTC
TRBD1 TRBJ1-2 TRBV6-5 . CASNKGGQRYYGYTF TGTGCCTCCAACAAGGGGGGACAGAGGTACTATGGCTACACCTTC
. TRBJ2-2 TRBV28 . CASSLLQGPGELFF TGTGCCAGCAGTTTACTACAGGGTCCCGGGGAGCTGTTTTTT
TRBD2 TRBJ2-7 TRBV5-1 . CASSAGLAVPYEQYF TGCGCCAGCAGCGCTGGACTAGCGGTCCCCTACGAGCAGTACTTC
. TRBJ2-3 TRBV7-3 . CASSSRIGTDTQYF TGTGCCAGCAGCTCCCGGATAGGAACAGATACGCAGTATTTT
TRBD2 TRBJ2-1 TRBV28 few CASSSPGTSGYNEQFF TGTGCCAGCAGTTCTCCTGGGACTAGCGGGTACAATGAGCAGTTCTTC
TRBD1 TRBJ1-5 TRBV20-1 . CSAIIPGQGLLKPQHF TGCAGTGCTATAATACCGGGACAGGGGCTTTTGAAGCCCCAGCATTTT
. TRBJ2-7 TRBV12-3/TRBV12-4 . CASSPSGGVGCEQYF TGTGCCAGCAGTCCGAGCGGAGGGGTTGGATGCGAGCAGTACTTC
. TRBJ2-1 TRBV7-9 few CASLISRLGDEQFF TGTGCCAGCCTAATCTCTCGACTGGGGGATGAGCAGTTCTTC